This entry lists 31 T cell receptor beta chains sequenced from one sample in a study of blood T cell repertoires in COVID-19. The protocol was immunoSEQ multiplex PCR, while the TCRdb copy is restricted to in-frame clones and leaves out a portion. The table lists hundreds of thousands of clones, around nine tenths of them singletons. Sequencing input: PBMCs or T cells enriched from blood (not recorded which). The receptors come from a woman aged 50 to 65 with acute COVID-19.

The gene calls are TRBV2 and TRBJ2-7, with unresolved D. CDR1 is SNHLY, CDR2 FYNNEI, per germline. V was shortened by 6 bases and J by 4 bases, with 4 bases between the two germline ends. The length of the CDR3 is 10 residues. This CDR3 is CASRQYEQYF. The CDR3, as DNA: TGTGCCAGCAGACAGTACGAGCAGTACTTC.

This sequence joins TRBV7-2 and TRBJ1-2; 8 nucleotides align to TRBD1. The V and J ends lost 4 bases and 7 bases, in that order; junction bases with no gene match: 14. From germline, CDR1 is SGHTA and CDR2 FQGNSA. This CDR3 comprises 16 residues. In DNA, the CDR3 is TGTGCCAGCAGCTCCTTAGTGAGGACAGGGCATGCTGGCTACACCTTC. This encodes CASSSLVRTGHAGYTF.

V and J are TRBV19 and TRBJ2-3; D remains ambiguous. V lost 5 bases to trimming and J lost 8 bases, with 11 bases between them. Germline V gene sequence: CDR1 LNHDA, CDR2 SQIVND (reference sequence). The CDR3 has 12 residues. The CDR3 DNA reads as TGTGCCAGTAGTTTGCGGAGTGGTACGCAGTATTTT. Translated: CASSLRSGTQYF.

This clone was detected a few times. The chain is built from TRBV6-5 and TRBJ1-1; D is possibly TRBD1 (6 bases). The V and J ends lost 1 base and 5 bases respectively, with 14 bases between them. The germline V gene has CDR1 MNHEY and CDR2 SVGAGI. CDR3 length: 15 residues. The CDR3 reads CASSYWANRVTEAFF. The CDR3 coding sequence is TGTGCCAGCAGTTACTGGGCGAACAGGGTAACTGAAGCTTTCTTT.

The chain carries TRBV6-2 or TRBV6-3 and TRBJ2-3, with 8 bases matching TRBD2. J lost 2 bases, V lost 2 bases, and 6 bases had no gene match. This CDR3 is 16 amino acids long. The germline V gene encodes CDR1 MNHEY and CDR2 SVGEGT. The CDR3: CASSYIAGSTTDTQYF. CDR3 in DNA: TGTGCCAGCAGTTACATAGCGGGAAGCACCACAGATACGCAGTATTTT.

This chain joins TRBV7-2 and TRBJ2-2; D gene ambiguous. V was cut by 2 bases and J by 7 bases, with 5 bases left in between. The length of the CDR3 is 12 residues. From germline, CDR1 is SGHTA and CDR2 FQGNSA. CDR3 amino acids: CASSLFGGELFF. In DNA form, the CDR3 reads TGTGCCAGCAGCTTATTCGGCGGGGAGCTGTTTTTT.

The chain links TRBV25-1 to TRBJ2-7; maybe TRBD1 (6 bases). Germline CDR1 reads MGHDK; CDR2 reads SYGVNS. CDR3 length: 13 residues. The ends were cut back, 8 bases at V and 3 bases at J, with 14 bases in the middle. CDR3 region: CASGEGGDYEQYF. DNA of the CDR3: TGTGCCAGCGGCGAAGGGGGAGACTACGAGCAGTACTTC.

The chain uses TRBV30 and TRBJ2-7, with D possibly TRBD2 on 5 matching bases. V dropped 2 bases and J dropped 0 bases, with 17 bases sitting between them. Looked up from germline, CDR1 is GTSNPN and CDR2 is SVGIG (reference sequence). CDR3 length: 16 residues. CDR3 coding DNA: TGTGCCTGGAGTAAACCGGACTTTTTGGGCTCCTACGAGCAGTACTTC. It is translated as CAWSKPDFLGSYEQYF. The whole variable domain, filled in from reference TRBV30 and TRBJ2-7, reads SQTIHQWPATLVQPVGSPLSLECTVEGTSNPNLYWYRQAAGRGLQLLFYSVGIGQISSEVPQNLSASRPQDRQFILSSKKLLLSDSGFYLCAWSKPDFLGSYEQYFGPGTRLTVT.

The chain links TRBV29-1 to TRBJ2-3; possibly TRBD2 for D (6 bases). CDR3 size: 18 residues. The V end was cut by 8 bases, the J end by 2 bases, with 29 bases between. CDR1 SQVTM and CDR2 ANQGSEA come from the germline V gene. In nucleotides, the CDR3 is TGCAGCATCCACGGGAGACCAATCACCCACCAATACACAGATACGCAGTATTTT. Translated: CSIHGRPITHQYTDTQYF.

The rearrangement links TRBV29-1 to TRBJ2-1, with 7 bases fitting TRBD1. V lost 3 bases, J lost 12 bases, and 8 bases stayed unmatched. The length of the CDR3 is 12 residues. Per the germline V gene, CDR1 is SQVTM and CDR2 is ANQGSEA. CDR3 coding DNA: TGCAGCGTTGAGATTACGCCAGGGGGGCAGTTCTTC. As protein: CSVEITPGGQFF.

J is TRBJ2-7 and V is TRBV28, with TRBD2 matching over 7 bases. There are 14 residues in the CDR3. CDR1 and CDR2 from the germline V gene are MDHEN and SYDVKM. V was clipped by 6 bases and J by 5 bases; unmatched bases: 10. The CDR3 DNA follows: TGTGCCAGCAGAGTGTCAGCGGGATTGAACGAGCAGTACTTC. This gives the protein CASRVSAGLNEQYF.

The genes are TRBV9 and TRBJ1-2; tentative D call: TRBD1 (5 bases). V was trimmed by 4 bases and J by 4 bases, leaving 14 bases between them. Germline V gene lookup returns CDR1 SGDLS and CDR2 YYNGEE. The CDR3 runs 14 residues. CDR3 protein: CASSPHDSVYGYTF. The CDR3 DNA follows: TGTGCCAGCAGCCCACACGACAGCGTCTATGGCTACACCTTC.

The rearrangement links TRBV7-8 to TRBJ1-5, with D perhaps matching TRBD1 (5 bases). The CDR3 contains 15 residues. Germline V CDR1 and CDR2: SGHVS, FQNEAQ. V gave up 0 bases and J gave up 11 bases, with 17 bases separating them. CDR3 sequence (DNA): TGTGCCAGCAGCTTAGCCACGGGCTCCACAGGAACCCAGCATTTT. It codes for CASSLATGSTGTQHF.

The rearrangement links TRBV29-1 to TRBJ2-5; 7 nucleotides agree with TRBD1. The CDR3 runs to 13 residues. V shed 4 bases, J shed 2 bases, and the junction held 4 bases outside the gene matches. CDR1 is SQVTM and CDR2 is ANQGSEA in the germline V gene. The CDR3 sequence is CSVAGTAQETQYF. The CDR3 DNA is TGCAGCGTTGCCGGGACAGCGCAAGAGACCCAGTACTTC.

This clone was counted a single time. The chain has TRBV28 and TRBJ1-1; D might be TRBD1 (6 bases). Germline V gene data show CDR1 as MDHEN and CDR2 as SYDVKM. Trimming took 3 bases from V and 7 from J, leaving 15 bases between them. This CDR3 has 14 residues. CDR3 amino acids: CASSFAGEKDEAFF. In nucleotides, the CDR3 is TGTGCCAGCAGTTTTGCAGGGGAAAAGGATGAAGCTTTCTTT.

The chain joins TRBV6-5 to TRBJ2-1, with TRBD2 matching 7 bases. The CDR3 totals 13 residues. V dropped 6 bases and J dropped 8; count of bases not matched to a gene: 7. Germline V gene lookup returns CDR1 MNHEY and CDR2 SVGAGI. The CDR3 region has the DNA TGTGCCAGCAGCGCGACTAGCACTTATGAGCAGTTCTTC. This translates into CASSATSTYEQFF.

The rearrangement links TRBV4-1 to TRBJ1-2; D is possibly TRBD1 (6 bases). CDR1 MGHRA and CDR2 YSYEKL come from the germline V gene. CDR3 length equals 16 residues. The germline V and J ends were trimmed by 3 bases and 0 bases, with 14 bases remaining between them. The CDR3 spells CASSHDRQAANYGYTF. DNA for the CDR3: TGCGCCAGCAGCCATGACCGACAGGCCGCTAACTATGGCTACACCTTC.

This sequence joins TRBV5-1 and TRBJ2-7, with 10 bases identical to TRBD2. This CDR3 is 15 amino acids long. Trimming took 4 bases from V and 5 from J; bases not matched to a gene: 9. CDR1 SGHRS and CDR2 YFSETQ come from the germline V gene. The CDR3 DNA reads TGCGCCAGCAGCCCATCCGGGACTAGCGCCGACGAGCAGTACTTC. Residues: CASSPSGTSADEQYF. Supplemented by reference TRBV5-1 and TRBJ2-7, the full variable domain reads KAGVTQTPRYLIKTRGQQVTLSCSPISGHRSVSWYQQTPGQGLQFLFEYFSETQRNKGNFPGRFSGRQFSNSRSEMNVSTLELGDSALYLCASSPSGTSADEQYFGPGTRLTVT.

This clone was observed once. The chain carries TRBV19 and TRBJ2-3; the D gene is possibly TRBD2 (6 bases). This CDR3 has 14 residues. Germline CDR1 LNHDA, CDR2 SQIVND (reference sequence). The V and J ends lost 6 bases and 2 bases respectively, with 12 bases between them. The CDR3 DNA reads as TGTGCCAGTAGCCCCGGGGGAACCACAGATACGCAGTATTTT. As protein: CASSPGGTTDTQYF.

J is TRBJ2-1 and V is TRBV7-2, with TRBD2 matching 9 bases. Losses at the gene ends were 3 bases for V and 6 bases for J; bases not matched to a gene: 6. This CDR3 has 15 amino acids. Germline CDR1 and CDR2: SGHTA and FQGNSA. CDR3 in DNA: TGTGCCAGCAGCTTCGCGGGAGGGGGAGGCAATGAGCAGTTCTTC. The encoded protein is CASSFAGGGGNEQFF.

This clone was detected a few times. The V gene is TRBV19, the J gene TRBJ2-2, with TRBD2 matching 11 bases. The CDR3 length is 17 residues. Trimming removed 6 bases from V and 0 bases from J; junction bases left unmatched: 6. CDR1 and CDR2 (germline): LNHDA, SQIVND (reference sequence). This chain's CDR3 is CASSIPGLAANTGELFF. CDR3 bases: TGTGCCAGTAGCATTCCGGGACTAGCGGCGAACACCGGGGAGCTGTTTTTT.

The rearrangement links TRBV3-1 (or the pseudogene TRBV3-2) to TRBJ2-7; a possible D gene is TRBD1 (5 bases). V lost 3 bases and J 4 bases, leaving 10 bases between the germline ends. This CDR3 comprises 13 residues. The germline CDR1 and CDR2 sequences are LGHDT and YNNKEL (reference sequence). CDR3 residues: CASSQDTGYEQYF. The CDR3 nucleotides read TGTGCCAGCAGCCAGGATACAGGTTACGAGCAGTACTTC.

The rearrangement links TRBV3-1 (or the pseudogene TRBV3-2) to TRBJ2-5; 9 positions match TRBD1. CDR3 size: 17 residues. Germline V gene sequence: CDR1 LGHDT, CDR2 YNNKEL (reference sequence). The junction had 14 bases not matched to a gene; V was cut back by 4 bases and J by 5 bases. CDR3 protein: CASSRADHRGRTETQYF. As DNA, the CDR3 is TGTGCCAGCAGCCGAGCTGACCACAGGGGGCGCACGGAGACCCAGTACTTC.

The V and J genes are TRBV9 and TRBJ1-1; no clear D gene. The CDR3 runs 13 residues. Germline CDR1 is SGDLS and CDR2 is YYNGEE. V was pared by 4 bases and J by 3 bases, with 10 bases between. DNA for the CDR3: TGTGCCAGCAGCCCCCCATCGGACACTGAAGCTTTCTTT. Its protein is CASSPPSDTEAFF.

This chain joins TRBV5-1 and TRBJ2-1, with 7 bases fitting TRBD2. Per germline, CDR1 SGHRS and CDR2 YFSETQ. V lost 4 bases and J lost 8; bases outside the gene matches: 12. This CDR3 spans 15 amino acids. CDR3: CASSSTPLAAHEQFF. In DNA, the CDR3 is TGCGCCAGCAGCAGCACTCCTCTAGCGGCCCATGAGCAGTTCTTC.

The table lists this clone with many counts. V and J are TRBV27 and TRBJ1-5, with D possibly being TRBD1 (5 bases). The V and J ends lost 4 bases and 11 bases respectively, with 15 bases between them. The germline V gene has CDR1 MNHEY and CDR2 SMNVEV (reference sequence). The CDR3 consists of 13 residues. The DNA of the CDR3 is TGTGCCAGCAGTTGGGGACGTGCGGGGGCCCAGCATTTT. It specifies CASSWGRAGAQHF.

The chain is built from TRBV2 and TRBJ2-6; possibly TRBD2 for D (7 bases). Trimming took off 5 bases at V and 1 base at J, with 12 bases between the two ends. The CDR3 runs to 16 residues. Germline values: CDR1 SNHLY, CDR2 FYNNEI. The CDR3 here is CASSPRGGSGANVLTF. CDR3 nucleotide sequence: TGTGCCAGCAGTCCTAGGGGGGGTTCTGGGGCCAACGTCCTGACTTTC.

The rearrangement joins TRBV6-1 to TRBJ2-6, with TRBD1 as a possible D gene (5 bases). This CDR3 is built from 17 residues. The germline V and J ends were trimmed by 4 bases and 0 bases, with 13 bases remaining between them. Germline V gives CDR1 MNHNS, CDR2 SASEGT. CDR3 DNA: TGTGCCAGCAGTGCAGTCAGGGTAATCTCTGGGGCCAACGTCCTGACTTTC. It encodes CASSAVRVISGANVLTF.

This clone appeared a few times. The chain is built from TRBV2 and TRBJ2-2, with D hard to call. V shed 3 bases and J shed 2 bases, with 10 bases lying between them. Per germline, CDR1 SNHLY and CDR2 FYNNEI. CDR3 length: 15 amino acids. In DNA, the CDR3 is TGTGCCAGCAGTGAGGGCCAGAGAAACACCGGGGAGCTGTTTTTT. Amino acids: CASSEGQRNTGELFF.

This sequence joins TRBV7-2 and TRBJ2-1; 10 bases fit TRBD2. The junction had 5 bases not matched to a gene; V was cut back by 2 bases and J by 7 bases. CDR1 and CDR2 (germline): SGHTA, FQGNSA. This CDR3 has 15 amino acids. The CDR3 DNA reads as TGTGCCAGCAGCTTATCTAGCGGGGGAAAGAATGAGCAGTTCTTC. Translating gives CASSLSSGGKNEQFF.

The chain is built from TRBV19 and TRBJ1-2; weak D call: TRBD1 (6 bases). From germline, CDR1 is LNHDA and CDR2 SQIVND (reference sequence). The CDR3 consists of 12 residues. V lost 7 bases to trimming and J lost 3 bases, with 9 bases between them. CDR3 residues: CASTTGYYGYTF. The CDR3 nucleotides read TGTGCCAGTACAACAGGGTACTATGGCTACACCTTC. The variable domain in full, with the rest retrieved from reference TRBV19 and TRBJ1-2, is DGGITQSPKYLFRKEGQNVTLSCEQNLNHDAMYWYRQDPGQGLRLIYYSQIVNDFQKGDIAEGYSVSREKKESFPLTVTSAQKNPTAFYLCASTTGYYGYTFGSGTRLTVV.